Listed below are T cell receptor beta chains from one sample, sequenced in a study of blood T cell repertoires in COVID-19. Using immunoSEQ multiplex PCR, the repertoire was profiled, and TCRdb retains in-frame clones only, with some absent. The top ten hold 2.3% of the sample, which has about 390,000 clones, around 87% seen once. The specimen sequenced was peripheral blood. These receptors all stem from a woman aged 60-75 years with COVID-19, enrolled during active disease. Both conserved end residues are part of each CDR3. A D gene is named only where the DNA matches it firmly. Clone size is stated in some rows and not others, as once, few, many or a class when expanded.

CDR3 DNA | CDR3 protein | clone size | J gene | D gene | V gene
TGCGCCAGCAGCTTGGTACAGGGGGACGCCGGGGAGCTGTTTTTT | CASSLVQGDAGELFF | once | TRBJ2-2 | TRBD1 | TRBV5-1
TGTGCCAGCCACGCCCCAGGGGGCGTCGGGTCACCCCTCCACTTT | CASHAPGGVGSPLHF | NA | TRBJ1-6 | TRBD1 | TRBV7-2
TGTGCCAGCAGCTACTTCGGAGGACAGGGTTTCAATGAGCAGTTCTTC | CASSYFGGQGFNEQFF | once | TRBJ2-1 | TRBD1 | TRBV11-2
TGTGCCAGCAGCCTCTATCGGACAGGGATTAACTATGGCTACACCTTC | CASSLYRTGINYGYTF | NA | TRBJ1-2 | TRBD1 | TRBV7-9
TGTGCCAGCTCACGGCAGGGGTACACCGGGGAGCTGTTTTTT | CASSRQGYTGELFF | NA | TRBJ2-2 | NA | TRBV18
TGTGCCAGCAGCTTTTTAGGGGATGATGGCTACACCTTC | CASSFLGDDGYTF | NA | TRBJ1-2 | NA | TRBV7-9
TGCGCCAGCAGCCAGGGGACAGTTAGCAATCAGCCCCAGCATTTT | CASSQGTVSNQPQHF | NA | TRBJ1-5 | TRBD1 | TRBV5-1
TGTGCCTGGGGACAGGGGGCCTACGAGCAGTACTTC | CAWGQGAYEQYF | NA | TRBJ2-7 | TRBD1 | TRBV30
TGTGCCAGCAGCTTAACTTTTTCGGGGGGGCAAGGTACGCAGTATTTT | CASSLTFSGGQGTQYF | NA | TRBJ2-3 | TRBD2 | TRBV7-3
TGTGCCAGCAGCTTATTCTCAGTCCCAGATTTTGGAAACACCATATATTTT | CASSLFSVPDFGNTIYF | NA | TRBJ1-3 | NA | TRBV7-9
TGCGCCAGCAGCGACTTAAGACCGGGACAGGGCAGATCACCCCTCCACTTT | CASSDLRPGQGRSPLHF | NA | TRBJ1-6 | TRBD1 | TRBV5-1
TGTGCCAGCAGTTTAACGCGGCGCGAGCAGTACTTC | CASSLTRREQYF | NA | TRBJ2-7 | NA | TRBV28
TGTGCCAGCAGTGTTCGGAGCGGGGTAGTAGATACGCAGTATTTT | CASSVRSGVVDTQYF | NA | TRBJ2-3 | TRBD2 | TRBV2
TGTGCCAGCAGTCGAAGCCTTATGGGGGGCTCCTACAATGAGCAGTTCTTC | CASSRSLMGGSYNEQFF | NA | TRBJ2-1 | NA | TRBV11-2